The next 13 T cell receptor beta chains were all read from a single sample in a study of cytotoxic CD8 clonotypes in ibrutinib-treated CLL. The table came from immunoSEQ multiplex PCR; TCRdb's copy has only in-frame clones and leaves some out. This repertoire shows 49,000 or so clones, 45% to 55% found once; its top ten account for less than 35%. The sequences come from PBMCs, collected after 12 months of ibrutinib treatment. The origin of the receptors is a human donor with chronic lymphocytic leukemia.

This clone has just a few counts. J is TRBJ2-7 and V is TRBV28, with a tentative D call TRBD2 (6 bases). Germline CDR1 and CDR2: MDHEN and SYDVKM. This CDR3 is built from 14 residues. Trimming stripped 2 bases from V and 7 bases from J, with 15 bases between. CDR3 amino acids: CASSLVGGTYEQYF. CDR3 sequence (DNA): TGTGCCAGCAGTTTAGTTGGTGGGACTTATGAGCAGTACTTC.

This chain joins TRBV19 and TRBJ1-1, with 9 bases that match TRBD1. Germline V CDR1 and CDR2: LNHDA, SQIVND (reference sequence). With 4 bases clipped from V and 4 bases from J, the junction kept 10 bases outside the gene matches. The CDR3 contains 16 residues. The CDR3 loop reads CASSSGNRGLLTEAFF. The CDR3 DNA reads TGTGCCAGTAGTAGTGGAAACAGGGGGCTCCTCACTGAAGCTTTCTTT.

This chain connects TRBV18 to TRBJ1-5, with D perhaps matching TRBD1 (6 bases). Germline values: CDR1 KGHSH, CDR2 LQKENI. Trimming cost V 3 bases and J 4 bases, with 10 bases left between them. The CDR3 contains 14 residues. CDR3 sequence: CASSPGQLNQPQHF. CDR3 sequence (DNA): TGTGCCAGCTCACCTGGACAGTTGAATCAGCCCCAGCATTTT.

This chain's CDR3 is CASSLEVGYEQYF. As DNA, the CDR3 is TGTGCCAGCAGCTTAGAAGTGGGATACGAGCAGTACTTC. The V gene is TRBV11-3, the J gene TRBJ2-7; D call uncertain. This CDR3 region has 13 residues. V was trimmed by 0 bases and J by 4 bases, leaving 7 bases between them. Per germline, CDR1 SGHNT and CDR2 YENEEA.

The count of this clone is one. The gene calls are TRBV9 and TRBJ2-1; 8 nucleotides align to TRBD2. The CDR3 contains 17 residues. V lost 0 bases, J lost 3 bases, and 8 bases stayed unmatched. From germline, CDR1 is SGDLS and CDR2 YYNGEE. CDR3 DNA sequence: TGTGCCAGCAGCGTAGTCCCAGCGGGAGTAGGCTACAATGAGCAGTTCTTC. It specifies CASSVVPAGVGYNEQFF. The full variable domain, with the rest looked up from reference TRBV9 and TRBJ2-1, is DSGVTQTPKHLITATGQRVTLRCSPRSGDLSVYWYQQSLDQGLQFLIQYYNGEERAKGNILERFSAQQFPDLHSELNLSSLELGDSALYFCASSVVPAGVGYNEQFFGPGTRLTVL.

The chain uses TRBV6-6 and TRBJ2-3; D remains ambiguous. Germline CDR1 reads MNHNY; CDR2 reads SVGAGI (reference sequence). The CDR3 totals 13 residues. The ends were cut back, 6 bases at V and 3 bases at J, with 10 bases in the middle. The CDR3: CASSPPETDTQYF. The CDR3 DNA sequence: TGTGCCAGCAGCCCCCCGGAGACAGATACGCAGTATTTT.

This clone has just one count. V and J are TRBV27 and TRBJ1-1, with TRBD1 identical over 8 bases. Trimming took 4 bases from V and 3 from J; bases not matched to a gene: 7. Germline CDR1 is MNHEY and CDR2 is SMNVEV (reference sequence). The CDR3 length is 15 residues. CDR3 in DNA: TGTGCCAGCAGTTCGTCAGGGGGCCGTGACACTGAAGCTTTCTTT. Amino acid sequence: CASSSSGGRDTEAFF.

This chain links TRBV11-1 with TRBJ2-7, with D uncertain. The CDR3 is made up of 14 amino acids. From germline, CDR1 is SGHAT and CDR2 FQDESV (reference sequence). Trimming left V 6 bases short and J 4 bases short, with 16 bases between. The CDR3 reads CASSHPGPVYEQYF. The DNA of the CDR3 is TGTGCCAGCAGTCACCCGGGCCCCGTTTACGAGCAGTACTTC.

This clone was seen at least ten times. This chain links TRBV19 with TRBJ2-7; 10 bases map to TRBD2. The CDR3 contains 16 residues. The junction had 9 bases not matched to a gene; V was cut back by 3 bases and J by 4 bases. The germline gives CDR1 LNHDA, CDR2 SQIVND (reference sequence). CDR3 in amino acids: CASSISSGLAIYEQYF. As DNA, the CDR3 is TGTGCCAGTAGTATCTCCTCGGGACTAGCGATTTACGAGCAGTACTTC.

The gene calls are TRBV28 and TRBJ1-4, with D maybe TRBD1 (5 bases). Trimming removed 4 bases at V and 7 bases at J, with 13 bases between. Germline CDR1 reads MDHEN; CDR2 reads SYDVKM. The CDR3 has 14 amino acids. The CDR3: CASSSQGSGEKLFF. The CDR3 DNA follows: TGTGCCAGCAGTTCGCAGGGCTCCGGTGAAAAACTGTTTTTT.

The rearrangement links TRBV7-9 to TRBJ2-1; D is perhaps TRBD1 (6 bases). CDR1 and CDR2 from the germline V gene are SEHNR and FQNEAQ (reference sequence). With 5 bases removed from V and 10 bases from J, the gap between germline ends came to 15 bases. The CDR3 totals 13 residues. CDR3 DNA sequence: TGTGCCAGCAGCAATCAGGGGCCTGGAGAGCAGTTCTTC. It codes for CASSNQGPGEQFF.

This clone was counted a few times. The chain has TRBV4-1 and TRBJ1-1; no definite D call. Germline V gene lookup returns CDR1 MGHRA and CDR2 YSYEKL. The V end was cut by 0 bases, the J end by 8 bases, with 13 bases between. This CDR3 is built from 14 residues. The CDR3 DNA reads TGCGCCAGCAGCCAAGAATTTAAGGGATCCGAAGCTTTCTTT. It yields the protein CASSQEFKGSEAFF.

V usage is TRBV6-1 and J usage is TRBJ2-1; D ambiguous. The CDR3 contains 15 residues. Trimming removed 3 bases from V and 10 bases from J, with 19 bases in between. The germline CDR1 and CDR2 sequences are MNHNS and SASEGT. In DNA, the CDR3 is TGTGCCAGCAGTGACTCTAGATCCCCTCCCAAGGAGCAGTTCTTC. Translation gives CASSDSRSPPKEQFF.